This TCR beta chain is from a study of T-cell reconstitution after alpha-beta-depleted transplantation in children (dated by TCRdb to the mid-2010s). About the full investigation: T-cell immune reconstitution after TCRalphabeta/CD19-depleted allogeneic hematopoietic cell transplantation in children was quantitatively tracked in the study by means of TCR repertoire profiling.

At the junction V is shortened by 3 bases and J by 5 bases; bases outside the gene matches: 9. Reading from cysteine to phenylalanine, the CDR3 counts 17 amino acids. CDR3 DNA only is kept here, 51 bases in frame from base 1. CDR1 SGHTA and CDR2 FQGNSA were looked up in the germline V gene. The library was built by means of PCR. The reads were generated on an Illumina HiSeq 2500. Molecular barcoding was employed in the preparation of TCR libraries, with unique molecular identifiers being used to normalize TCRbeta repertoire quantification. TCRdb reworked the public reads: Q25 trimming with fastp, MiXCR clone assembly, productive beta chains retained. Duplicate CDR3 protein sequences are folded into a single record with the most common DNA and genes. The sample table contains around 370,000 distinct CDR3 sequences; only one count was recorded for 10% of them. 2% to 3% of the sample is held by the ten biggest clonotypes.

In the case of this clonotype: The antigen it binds to is not known. Nothing much larger sits one base from this clone, and base qualities are not available.

This clonotype originated in a human donor who donated a stem cell graft to a child with acute lymphoblastic leukemia. This sequence uses TRBV7-2 and TRBJ2-1, with 11 junctional bases fitting TRBD2. The input for sequencing was PBMCs from the stem cell graft donor, taken from the stem cell graft. The DNA sequence is as follows: TGTGCCAGCAGCTTCCCCACGACTAGCGGGACCGACAATGAGCAGTTCTTC. It specifies CASSFPTTSGTDNEQFF.